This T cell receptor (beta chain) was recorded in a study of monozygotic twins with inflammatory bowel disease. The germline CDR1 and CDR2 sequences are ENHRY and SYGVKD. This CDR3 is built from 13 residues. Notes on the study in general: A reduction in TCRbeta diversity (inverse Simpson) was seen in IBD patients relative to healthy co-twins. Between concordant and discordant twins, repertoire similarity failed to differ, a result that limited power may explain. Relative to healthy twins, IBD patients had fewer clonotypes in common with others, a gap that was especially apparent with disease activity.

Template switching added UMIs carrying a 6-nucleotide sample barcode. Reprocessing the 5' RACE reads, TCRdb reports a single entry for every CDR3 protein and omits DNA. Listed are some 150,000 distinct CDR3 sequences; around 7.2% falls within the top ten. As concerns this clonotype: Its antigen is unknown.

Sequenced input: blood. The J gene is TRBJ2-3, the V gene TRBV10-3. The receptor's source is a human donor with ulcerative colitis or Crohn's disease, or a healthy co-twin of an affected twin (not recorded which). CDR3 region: CAISERLADTQYF.